This passage covers 7 T cell receptor beta chains from one sample sequenced in a study of T cell responses to AZD1222 COVID-19 vaccine. TCRdb's copy holds only in-frame clones and misses some; the assay was immunoSEQ multiplex PCR. The table records 170,000 or so clones, 90% of them present only once. The sequencing here drew on peripheral blood, taken on day 0 of AZD1222 vaccination. These receptors were taken from an adult in good health.

The chain employs TRBV3-1 (or the pseudogene TRBV3-2) and TRBJ1-3; D may be TRBD1 (6 bases). In germline, CDR1 is LGHDT, CDR2 YNNKEL (reference sequence). Trimming pared 1 base from V and 2 bases from J, leaving 12 bases between. The CDR3 covers 16 residues. CDR3 residues: CASSQGSAGAGNTIYF. The CDR3 DNA reads as TGTGCCAGCAGCCAAGGTTCAGCAGGGGCTGGAAACACCATATATTTT.

Worth noting for this clone: Germline and junction disagree at one end, which may indicate a read error. This chain connects TRBV7-7 to TRBJ2-3; 7 bases are shared with TRBD2. The CDR3 is 16 residues long. Looked up from germline, CDR1 is SSHAT and CDR2 is FNYEAQ (reference sequence). The CDR3 region has the DNA TGTGCTAGCAGCCCGGGGGGTGGTACTAGCACAGATACGCAGTATTTT. Translation gives CASSPGGGTSTDTQYF.

The chain couples TRBV9 to TRBJ2-1; 8 bases align to TRBD2. The ends lost 7 bases at V and 0 bases at J; junction bases unmatched: 3. This CDR3 comprises 14 residues. CDR1 and CDR2 (germline): SGDLS, YYNGEE. The CDR3 here is CASSSGGSYNEQFF. CDR3 DNA: TGTGCCAGCTCAAGCGGGGGCTCCTACAATGAGCAGTTCTTC.

This clone came up a few times. The V call is TRBV10-3, the J call TRBJ2-1; D uncertain. Between the trimmed V and J ends, which lost 5 bases and 7 bases, there was a span of 6 bases. Per the germline V gene, CDR1 is ENHRY and CDR2 is SYGVKD. The CDR3 is made up of 11 amino acids. CDR3 sequence reads: CAISPQNEQFF. The CDR3 nucleotides are TGTGCCATCAGTCCTCAGAATGAGCAGTTCTTC.

This chain links TRBV5-1 with TRBJ1-6; 7 positions match TRBD1. Germline V lookup: CDR1 SGHRS, CDR2 YFSETQ. Unmatched junction bases numbered 9, after V lost 4 bases and J lost 8 bases. This CDR3 region has 15 residues. The CDR3 DNA is TGCGCCAGCAGCCAGACTGACAGGGATTATTCACCCCTCCACTTT. This codes for CASSQTDRDYSPLHF.

This clone occurred once. The CDR3 spells CASSLGTGGEPQHF. The DNA for the CDR3 is TGCGCCAGCAGCTTGGGAACGGGAGGGGAGCCCCAGCATTTT. The gene calls are TRBV5-1 and TRBJ1-5; D might be TRBD1 (5 bases). The germline V and J ends were trimmed by 0 bases and 8 bases, with 12 bases remaining between them. CDR1 is SGHRS and CDR2 is YFSETQ in the germline V gene. The CDR3 extends over 14 amino acids.

Points on this clone: At one end the junction does not follow the germline gene, possibly because of a read error. The chain employs TRBV4-3 and TRBJ1-4; TRBD1 matches at 8 bases. Germline values: CDR1 LGHNA, CDR2 YSLEER. The CDR3 covers 16 residues. The CDR3 nucleotides read TGCGCCAGCAGCTCAAGTTCGGGACAGGTCAATGAGAAACTGTTTTTT. Translation: CASSSSSGQVNEKLFF.